These 9 T cell receptor beta chains originate from one sample sequenced in a study of T cells in localized non-small cell lung cancer (dated by TCRdb to about 2020). The library was built by means of the immunoSEQ multiplex PCR assay. TCRdb carries this immuneACCESS record with in-frame sequences only. Its versions omit some clonotypes, under half of them owing to an unresolved V gene in the studies checked, with the rest unexplained. Here the sample has around 67,000 clones; roughly 90% occur a single time. The ten most abundant clones make up just under 2% of the sample. Sequenced here: peripheral blood, sampled before any cancer treatment. The receptors shown here come from a woman aged 35-75 years with stage I lung adenocarcinoma.

This sequence joins TRBV9 and TRBJ1-5, with TRBD1 identical over 8 bases. Per the germline V gene, CDR1 is SGDLS and CDR2 is YYNGEE. V was pared by 0 bases and J by 4 bases, with 9 bases of the junction left unmatched. The CDR3 totals 17 residues. The CDR3 region has the DNA TGTGCCAGCAGCGTAGCTACTTGGGACAGGTCTAATCAGCCCCAGCATTTT. The encoded protein is CASSVATWDRSNQPQHF.

The chain carries TRBV6-5 and TRBJ1-1, with a possible D match to TRBD1 (6 bases). The germline CDR1 and CDR2 sequences are MNHEY and SVGAGI. This CDR3 contains 15 residues. Trimming shortened V by 2 bases and J by 7 bases, and 17 bases separated the two germline ends. DNA of the CDR3: TGTGCCAGCAGTTACAAGGGCTCTGAACAGGGTGAAGCTTTCTTT. This encodes CASSYKGSEQGEAFF.

The chain joins TRBV11-2 to TRBJ2-7; 7 bases agree with TRBD1. CDR3 length: 14 residues. The J segment lost 3 bases and the V segment lost 4 bases, leaving 6 bases of the junction unmatched. From germline, CDR1 is SGHAT and CDR2 FQNNGV. CDR3 protein: CASSYQTGNYEQYF. The CDR3 DNA sequence: TGTGCCAGCAGCTACCAGACAGGGAACTACGAGCAGTACTTC.

V is TRBV6-1 and J is TRBJ1-2; the D gene is possibly TRBD1 (6 bases). With 1 base removed from V and 5 bases from J, the gap between germline ends came to 17 bases. The germline V gene has CDR1 MNHNS and CDR2 SASEGT. This CDR3 contains 16 residues. The DNA for the CDR3 is TGTGCCAGCAGTGAAGGGACTCCAGGGGCGGGGTATGGCTACACCTTC. Protein: CASSEGTPGAGYGYTF.

The chain carries TRBV19 and TRBJ1-2, with D perhaps matching TRBD1 (5 bases). This CDR3 comprises 17 residues. V dropped 2 bases and J dropped 4 bases, with 20 bases sitting between them. The germline V gene has CDR1 LNHDA and CDR2 SQIVND (reference sequence). Here the CDR3 DNA reads TGTGCCAGTAGTATAAGGGGAACAGCGTTGGGAGTCTATGGCTACACCTTC. Encoded protein: CASSIRGTALGVYGYTF.

Details on this clone: The sample carries other DNA sequences with the same CDR3. The chain joins TRBV27 to TRBJ1-1, with no clear D. The germline V gene encodes CDR1 MNHEY and CDR2 SMNVEV (reference sequence). V lost 3 bases and J 3 bases, leaving 8 bases between the germline ends. The CDR3 totals 13 residues. CDR3 sequence: CASSFSRDTEAFF. The CDR3 nucleotides read TGTGCCAGCAGTTTCTCGAGGGACACTGAAGCTTTCTTT.

CDR3 in amino acids: CASRPAPGGFYEQYF. In DNA, the CDR3 is TGTGCCAGCAGGCCCGCCCCGGGGGGATTTTACGAGCAGTACTTC. V gene TRBV7-2 combines with J gene TRBJ2-7; 7 bases are shared with TRBD2. The V gene's germline CDR1 is SGHTA and CDR2 FQGNSA. V was pared by 6 bases and J by 4 bases, with 12 bases of the junction left unmatched. The CDR3 sequence is 15 residues long.

This sequence joins TRBV7-2 and TRBJ1-1; TRBD1 might be the D (5 bases). Trimming stripped 6 bases from V and 4 bases from J, with 15 bases between. The CDR3 runs to 14 residues. Germline values: CDR1 SGHTA, CDR2 FQGNSA. CDR3 residues: CASSLHPGGTEAFF. The CDR3 DNA is TGTGCCAGCAGTCTTCACCCCGGGGGCACTGAAGCTTTCTTT.

The chain employs TRBV4-3 and TRBJ2-3; D is possibly TRBD2 (5 bases). Germline CDR1 LGHNA, CDR2 YSLEER. This CDR3 has 15 residues. Trimming removed 0 bases from V and 6 bases from J, with 13 bases in between. CDR3 DNA: TGCGCCAGCAGCCAAGAAAGCGGTCGACACGATACGCAGTATTTT. This codes for CASSQESGRHDTQYF.